This T cell receptor (beta chain) was sequenced during a study of metastatic and nonmetastatic thyroid tumors. Looking at the study overall: Comparison of repertoires was carried out across blood and tumor or nodule tissue from malignant and benign thyroid patients.

Trimming at V came to 2 bases and at J to 4 bases, leaving 5 bases not matched to a gene. The germline CDR1 and CDR2 sequences are GTSNPN and SVGIG (reference sequence). The CDR3 runs to 13 residues. Original analysis: A distant-metastasis classifier for papillary thyroid cancer was built using CDR3 differences across clinicopathological groups. TCRdb re-analyzed the PCR reads using MiXCR. Here the V and J calls rest on TCRdb's processing, not on the authors' analysis. The repertoire holds around 23,000 clones, with around 9.9% as singletons. Regarding the study as a whole: As reported, TCR beta diversity in blood and tumor was significantly higher in malignant thyroid tumors than in benign nodules.

No patient had received any treatment before thyroid surgery. This clone was recorded many times. Its specificity is not known. Sequencing input: blood. V usage is TRBV30 and J usage is TRBJ2-7, with 7 bases lining up with TRBD2. The TCR originated in a female donor with papillary thyroid cancer or a benign thyroid nodule (not recorded which). Some clones in this sample may be carry-over from other donors' samples. CDR3 amino acids: CAWSRGSGYEQYF. As DNA, the CDR3 is TGTGCCTGGAGTCGCGGGAGTGGGTACGAGCAGTACTTC. The variable domain in full, with the rest retrieved from reference TRBV30 and TRBJ2-7, is SQTIHQWPATLVQPVGSPLSLECTVEGTSNPNLYWYRQAAGRGLQLLFYSVGIGQISSEVPQNLSASRPQDRQFILSSKKLLLSDSGFYLCAWSRGSGYEQYFGPGTRLTVT.